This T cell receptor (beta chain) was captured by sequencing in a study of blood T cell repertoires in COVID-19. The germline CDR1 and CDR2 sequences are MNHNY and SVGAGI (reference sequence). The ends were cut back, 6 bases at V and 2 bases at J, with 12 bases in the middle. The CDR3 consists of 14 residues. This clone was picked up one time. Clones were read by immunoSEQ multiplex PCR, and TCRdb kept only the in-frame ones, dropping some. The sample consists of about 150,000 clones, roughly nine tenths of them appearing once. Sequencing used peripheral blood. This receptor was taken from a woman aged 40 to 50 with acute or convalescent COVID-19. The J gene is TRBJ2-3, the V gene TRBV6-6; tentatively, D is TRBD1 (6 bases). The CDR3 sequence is CASRDRLNTDTQYF. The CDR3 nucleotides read TGTGCCAGCAGAGACAGGCTGAACACAGATACGCAGTATTTT.